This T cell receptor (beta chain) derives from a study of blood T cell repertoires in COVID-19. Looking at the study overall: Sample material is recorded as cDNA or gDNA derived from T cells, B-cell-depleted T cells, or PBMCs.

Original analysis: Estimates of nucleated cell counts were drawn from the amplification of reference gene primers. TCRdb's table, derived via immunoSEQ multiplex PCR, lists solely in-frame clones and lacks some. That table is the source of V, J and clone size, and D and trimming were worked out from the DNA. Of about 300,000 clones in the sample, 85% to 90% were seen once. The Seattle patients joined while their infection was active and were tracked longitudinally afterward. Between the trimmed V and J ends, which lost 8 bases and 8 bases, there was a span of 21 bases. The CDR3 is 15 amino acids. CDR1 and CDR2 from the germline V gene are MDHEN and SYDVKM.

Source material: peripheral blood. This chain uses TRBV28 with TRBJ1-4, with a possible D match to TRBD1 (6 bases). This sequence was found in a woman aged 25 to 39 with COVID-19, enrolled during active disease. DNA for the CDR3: TGTGCCAGCTACCCCACGGCAGGGGAAGGCGAAAAACTGTTTTTT. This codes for CASYPTAGEGEKLFF.